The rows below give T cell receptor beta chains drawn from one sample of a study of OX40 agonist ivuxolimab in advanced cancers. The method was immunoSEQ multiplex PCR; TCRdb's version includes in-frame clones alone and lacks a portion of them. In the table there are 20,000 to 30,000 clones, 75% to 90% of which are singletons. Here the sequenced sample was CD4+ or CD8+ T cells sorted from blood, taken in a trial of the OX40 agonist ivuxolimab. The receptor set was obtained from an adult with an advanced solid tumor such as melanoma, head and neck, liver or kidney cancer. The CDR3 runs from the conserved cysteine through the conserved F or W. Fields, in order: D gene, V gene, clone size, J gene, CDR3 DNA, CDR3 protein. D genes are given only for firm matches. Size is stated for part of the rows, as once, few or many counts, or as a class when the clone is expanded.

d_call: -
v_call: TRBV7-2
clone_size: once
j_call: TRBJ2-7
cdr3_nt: TGTGCCAGCAGCCTCGACCCTGACTACGAGCAGTACTTC
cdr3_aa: CASSLDPDYEQYF

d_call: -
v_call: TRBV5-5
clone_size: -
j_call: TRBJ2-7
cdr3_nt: TGTGCCAGCAGCTTGTCAGGCGGTACTCGCGAGCAGTACTTC
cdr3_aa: CASSLSGGTREQYF

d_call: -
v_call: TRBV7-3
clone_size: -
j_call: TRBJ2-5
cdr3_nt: TGTGCCAGCAGCTCGACAGGCCAAGAGACCCAGTACTTC
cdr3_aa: CASSSTGQETQYF

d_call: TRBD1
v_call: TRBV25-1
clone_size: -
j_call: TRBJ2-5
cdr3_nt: TGTGCCACAGGACAGGGAGGTCAAGAGACCCAGTACTTC
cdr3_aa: CATGQGGQETQYF

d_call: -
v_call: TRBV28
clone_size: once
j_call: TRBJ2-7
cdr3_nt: TGTGCCAGTGTAACACAGGGTCCGCAGTACTTC
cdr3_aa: CASVTQGPQYF

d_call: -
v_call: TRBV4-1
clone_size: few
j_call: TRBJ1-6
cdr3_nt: TGCGCCAGCAGCCAGGGTATAGTCGGGGTCGATAATTCACCCCTCCACTTT
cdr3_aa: CASSQGIVGVDNSPLHF

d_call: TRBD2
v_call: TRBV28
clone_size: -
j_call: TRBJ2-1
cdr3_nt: TGTGCCAGCAGGGTAGCGGGAGAACCCTACAATGAGCAGTTCTTC
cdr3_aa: CASRVAGEPYNEQFF

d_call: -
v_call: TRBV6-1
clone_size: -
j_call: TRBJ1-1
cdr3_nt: TGTGCCAGCGAAGGTAGAACTGAAGCTTTCTTT
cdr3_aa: CASEGRTEAFF

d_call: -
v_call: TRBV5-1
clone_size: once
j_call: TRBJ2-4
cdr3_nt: TGCGCCAGCAGCTTGAGGGGGGTCTTGGCCAAAAACATTCAGTACTTC
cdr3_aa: CASSLRGVLAKNIQYF

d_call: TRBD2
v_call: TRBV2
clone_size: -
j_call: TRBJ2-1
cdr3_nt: TGTGCCAGCAGCCCGGGACTAGCTACGAATGAGCAGTTCTTC
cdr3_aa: CASSPGLATNEQFF

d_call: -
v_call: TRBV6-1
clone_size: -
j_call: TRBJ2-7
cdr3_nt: TGTGCCAGCAGTGAAACAAGGGGCTCCTACGAGCAGTACTTC
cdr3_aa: CASSETRGSYEQYF

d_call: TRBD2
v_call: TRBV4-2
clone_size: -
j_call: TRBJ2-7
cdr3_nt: TGTGCCAGCAGCCAAGCGATCGGTCTAGCGGGAGCCGAGCAGTACTTC
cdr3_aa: CASSQAIGLAGAEQYF

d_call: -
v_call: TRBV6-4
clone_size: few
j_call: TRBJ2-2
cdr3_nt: TGTGCCAGCAGTGAGGGGAACACCGGGGAGCTGTTTTTT
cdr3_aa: CASSEGNTGELFF

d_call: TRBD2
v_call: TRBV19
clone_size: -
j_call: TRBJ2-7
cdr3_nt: TGTGCCAGTAGTTATAGCGGGAAATACGAGCAGTACTTC
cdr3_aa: CASSYSGKYEQYF

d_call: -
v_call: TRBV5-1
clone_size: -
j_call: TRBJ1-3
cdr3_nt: TGCGCCAGCAGTCTTGACAGCGAAGGAAACACCATATATTTT
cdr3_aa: CASSLDSEGNTIYF

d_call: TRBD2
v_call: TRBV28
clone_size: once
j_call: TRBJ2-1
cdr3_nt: TGTGCCAGCAGTGCCCCGGGACTAGCGGGAGGGAAGTCCTACAATGAGCAGTTCTTC
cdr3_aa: CASSAPGLAGGKSYNEQFF

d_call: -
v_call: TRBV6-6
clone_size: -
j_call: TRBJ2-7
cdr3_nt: TGTGCCAGCAGCCCGCACGAGAGCTCCGACGAGCAGTACTTC
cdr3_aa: CASSPHESSDEQYF

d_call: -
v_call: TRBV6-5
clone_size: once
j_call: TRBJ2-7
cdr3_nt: TGTGCCAGCAGTTTACACACGGGAGCCGGCGAGCAGTACTTC
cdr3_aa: CASSLHTGAGEQYF

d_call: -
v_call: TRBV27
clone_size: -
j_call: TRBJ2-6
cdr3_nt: TGTGCCAGCAGTCCCAACCCCCAAGTGTCCGGGGCCAACGTCCTGACTTTC
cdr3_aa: CASSPNPQVSGANVLTF

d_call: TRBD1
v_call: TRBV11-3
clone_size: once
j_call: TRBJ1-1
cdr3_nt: TGTGCCAGCGAGGGGACAGGGGTTGAAGCTTTCTTT
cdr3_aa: CASEGTGVEAFF

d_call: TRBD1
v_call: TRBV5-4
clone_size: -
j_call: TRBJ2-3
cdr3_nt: TGTGCCAGCAGCCCGAAGGGTTCAGGGGGTGCTGGCACAGATACGCAGTATTTT
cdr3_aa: CASSPKGSGGAGTDTQYF

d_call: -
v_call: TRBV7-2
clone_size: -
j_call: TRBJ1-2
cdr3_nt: TGTGCCAGCAGCTTAACAGGAAGCTATGGCTACACCTTC
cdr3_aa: CASSLTGSYGYTF

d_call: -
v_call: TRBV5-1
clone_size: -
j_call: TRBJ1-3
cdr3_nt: TGCGCCAGCAGCTGGGACAACTCTGGAAACACCATATATTTT
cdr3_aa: CASSWDNSGNTIYF

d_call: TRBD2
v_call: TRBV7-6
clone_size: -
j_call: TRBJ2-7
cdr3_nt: TGTGCCAGCAGCCGGCAAGCGGGAGAAAGGTACGAGCAGTACTTC
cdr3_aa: CASSRQAGERYEQYF

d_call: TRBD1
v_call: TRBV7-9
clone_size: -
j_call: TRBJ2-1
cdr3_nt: TGTGCCAGCAGCTCTCCCCGGGACAGGGACTACAATGAGCAGTTCTTC
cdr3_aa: CASSSPRDRDYNEQFF

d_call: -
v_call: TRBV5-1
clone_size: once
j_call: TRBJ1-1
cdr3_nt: TGCGCCAGCAGAACCGGGACAATGAACACTGAAGCTTTCTTT
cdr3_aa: CASRTGTMNTEAFF

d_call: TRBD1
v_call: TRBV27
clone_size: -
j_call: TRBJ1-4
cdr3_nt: TGTGCCAGCAGTTTACAGGGGGTTGTAGGTGAAAAACTGTTTTTT
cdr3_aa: CASSLQGVVGEKLFF

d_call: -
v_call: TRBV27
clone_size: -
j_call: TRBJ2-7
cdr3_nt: TGTGCCAGCAGTTTATGGGGGCTTACTTCCTACGAGCAGTACTTC
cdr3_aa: CASSLWGLTSYEQYF

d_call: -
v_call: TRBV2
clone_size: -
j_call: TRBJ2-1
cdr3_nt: TGTGCCAGCAGCCGAAGGGGTACCCGGGGTGAGCAGTTCTTC
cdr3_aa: CASSRRGTRGEQFF

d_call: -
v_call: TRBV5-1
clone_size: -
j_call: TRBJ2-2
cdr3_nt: TGCGCCAGCAGCCGGGTGGCAGATACTAACACCGGGGAGCTGTTTTTT
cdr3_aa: CASSRVADTNTGELFF

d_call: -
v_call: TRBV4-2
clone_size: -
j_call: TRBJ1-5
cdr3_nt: TGTGCCAGCAGCCTTACGAGGGCTGATGGTCAGCCCCAGCATTTT
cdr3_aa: CASSLTRADGQPQHF

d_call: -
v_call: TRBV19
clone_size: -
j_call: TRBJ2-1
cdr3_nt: TGTGCCAGTAGTACCACCGGGGCTTCCTACAATGAGCAGTTCTTC
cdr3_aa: CASSTTGASYNEQFF

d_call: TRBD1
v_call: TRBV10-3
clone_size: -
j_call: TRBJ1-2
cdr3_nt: TGTGCCATTAACAGGGGAGGAAACTATGGCTACACCTTC
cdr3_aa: CAINRGGNYGYTF

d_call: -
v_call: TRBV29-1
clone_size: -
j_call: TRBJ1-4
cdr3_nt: TGCAGCGTTGAAGGGGGAGCAGAGTCTAATGAAAAACTGTTTTTT
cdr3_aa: CSVEGGAESNEKLFF

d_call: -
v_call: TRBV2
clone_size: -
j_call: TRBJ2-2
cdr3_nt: TGTGCCAGCAGTGAAACAGCCGGGGAGCTGTTTTTT
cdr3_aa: CASSETAGELFF

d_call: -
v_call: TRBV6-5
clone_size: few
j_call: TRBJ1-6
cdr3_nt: TGTGCCAGCAGGGATGTCCCCTATAATTCACCCCTCCACTTT
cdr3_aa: CASRDVPYNSPLHF

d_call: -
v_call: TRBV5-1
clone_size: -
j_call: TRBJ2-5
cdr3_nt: TGCGCCAGCAGCTTCCGGGAAAATAGAGAGACCCAGTACTTC
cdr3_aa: CASSFRENRETQYF

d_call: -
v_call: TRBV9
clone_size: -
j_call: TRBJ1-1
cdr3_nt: TGTGCCAGCAGCCCCCGCTGGGGGGGGGACACTGAAGCTTTCTTT
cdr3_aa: CASSPRWGGDTEAFF

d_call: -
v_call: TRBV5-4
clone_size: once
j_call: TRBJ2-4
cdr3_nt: TGTGCCAGCAGCCCACCGGGAGCCAAAAACATTCAGTACTTC
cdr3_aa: CASSPPGAKNIQYF

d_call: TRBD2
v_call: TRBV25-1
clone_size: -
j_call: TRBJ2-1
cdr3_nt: TGTGCCAGCAGTGAATTGGGGGTGGGAGGGCCCGGTGAGCAGTTCTTC
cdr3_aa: CASSELGVGGPGEQFF

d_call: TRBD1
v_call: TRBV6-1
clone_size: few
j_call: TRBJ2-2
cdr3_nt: TGTGCCAGCAGTGAAGGGGCAGGGGGAGTCACCGGGGAGCTGTTTTTT
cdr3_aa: CASSEGAGGVTGELFF

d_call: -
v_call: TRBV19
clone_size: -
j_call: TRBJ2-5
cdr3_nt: TGTGCCAGTAGTATAGACAGTCAAGAGACCCAGTACTTC
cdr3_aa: CASSIDSQETQYF

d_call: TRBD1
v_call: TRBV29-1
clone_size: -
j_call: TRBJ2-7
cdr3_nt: TGCAGCGTTGGATGGGACAGAGGTCGGGACGAGCAGTACTTC
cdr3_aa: CSVGWDRGRDEQYF

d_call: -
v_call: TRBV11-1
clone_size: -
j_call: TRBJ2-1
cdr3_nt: TGTGCCACCGGGAGCTCCTACAATGAGCAGTTCTTC
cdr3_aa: CATGSSYNEQFF

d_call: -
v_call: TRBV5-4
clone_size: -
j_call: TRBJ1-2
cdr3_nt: TGTGCCAGCAGCTTGTCCCATGGTGATGGCTACACCTTC
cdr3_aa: CASSLSHGDGYTF

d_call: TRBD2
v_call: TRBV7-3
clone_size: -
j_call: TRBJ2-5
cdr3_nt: TGTGCCAGCAGCCCCCGGACTAGCGGAAGGGAGACCCAGTACTTC
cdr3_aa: CASSPRTSGRETQYF

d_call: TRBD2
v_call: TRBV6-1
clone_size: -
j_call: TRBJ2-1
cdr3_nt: TGTGCCAGCATGAGTCTAGCGGTTTACAATGAGCAGTTCTTC
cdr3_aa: CASMSLAVYNEQFF

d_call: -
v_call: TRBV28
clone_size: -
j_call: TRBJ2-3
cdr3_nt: TGTGCCAGCAGTCCCCAGAGAGGGAAAGGAGATACGCAGTATTTT
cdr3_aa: CASSPQRGKGDTQYF

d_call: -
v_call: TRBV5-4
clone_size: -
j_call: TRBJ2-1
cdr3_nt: TGTGCCAGCAGCTTGTCCGCAAGCTCCTACAATGAGCAGTTCTTC
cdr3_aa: CASSLSASSYNEQFF